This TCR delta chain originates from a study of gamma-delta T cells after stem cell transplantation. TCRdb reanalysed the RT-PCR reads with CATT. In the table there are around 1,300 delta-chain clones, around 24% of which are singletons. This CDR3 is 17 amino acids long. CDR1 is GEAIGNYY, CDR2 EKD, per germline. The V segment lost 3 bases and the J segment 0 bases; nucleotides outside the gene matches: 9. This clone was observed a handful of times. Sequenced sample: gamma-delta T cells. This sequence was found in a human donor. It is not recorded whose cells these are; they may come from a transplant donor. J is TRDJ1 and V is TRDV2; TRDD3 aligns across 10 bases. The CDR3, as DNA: TGTGCCTGTGACTCGATTACTGGGGGATCGGACACCGATAAACTCATCTTT. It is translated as CACDSITGGSDTDKLIF.